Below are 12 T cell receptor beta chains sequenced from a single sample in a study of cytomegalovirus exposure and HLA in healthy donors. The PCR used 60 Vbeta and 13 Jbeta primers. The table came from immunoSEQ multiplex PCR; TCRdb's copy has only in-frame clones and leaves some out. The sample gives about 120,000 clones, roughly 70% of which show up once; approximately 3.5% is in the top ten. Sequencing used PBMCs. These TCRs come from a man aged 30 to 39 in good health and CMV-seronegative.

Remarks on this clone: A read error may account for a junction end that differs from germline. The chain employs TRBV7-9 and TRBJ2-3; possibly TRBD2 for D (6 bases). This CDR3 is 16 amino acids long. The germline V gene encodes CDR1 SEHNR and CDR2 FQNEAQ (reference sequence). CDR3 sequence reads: CTSSFEPGTGTDTQYF. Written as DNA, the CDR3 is TGTACCAGCAGCTTCGAACCGGGGACTGGGACAGATACGCAGTATTTT. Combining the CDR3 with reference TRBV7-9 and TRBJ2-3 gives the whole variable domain DTGVSQNPRHKITKRGQNVTFRCDPISEHNRLYWYRQTLGQGPEFLTYFQNEAQLEKSRLLSDRFSAERPKGSFSTLEIQRTEQGDSAMYLCTSSFEPGTGTDTQYFGPGTRLTVL.

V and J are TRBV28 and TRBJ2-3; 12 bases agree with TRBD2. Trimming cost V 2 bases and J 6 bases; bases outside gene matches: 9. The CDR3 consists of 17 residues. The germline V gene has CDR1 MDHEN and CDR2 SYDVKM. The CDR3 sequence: CASSLRLAGGIYDTQYF. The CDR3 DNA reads TGTGCCAGCAGTTTACGTCTAGCGGGGGGGATATACGATACGCAGTATTTT.

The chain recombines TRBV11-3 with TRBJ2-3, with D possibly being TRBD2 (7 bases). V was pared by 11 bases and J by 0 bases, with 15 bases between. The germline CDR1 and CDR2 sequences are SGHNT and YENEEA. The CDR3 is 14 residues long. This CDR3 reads CAVGRGGSTDTQYF. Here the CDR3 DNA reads TGTGCCGTAGGGAGGGGGGGGAGCACAGATACGCAGTATTTT.

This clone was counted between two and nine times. CDR3 loop: CASSDLLGDTGELFF. The CDR3, as DNA: TGTGCCAGCAGCGACCTCCTCGGGGACACCGGGGAGCTGTTTTTT. The chain is built from TRBV9 and TRBJ2-2; tentatively, D is TRBD2 (5 bases). CDR3 length: 15 residues. Trimming stripped 3 bases from V and 3 bases from J, with 12 bases between. The germline gives CDR1 SGDLS, CDR2 YYNGEE.

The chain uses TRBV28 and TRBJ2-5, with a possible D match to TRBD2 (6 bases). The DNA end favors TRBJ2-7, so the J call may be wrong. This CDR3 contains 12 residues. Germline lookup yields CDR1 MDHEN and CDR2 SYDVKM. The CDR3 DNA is TGTGCCAGCAGCCCAGCGGGCCGCGAGCAGTACTTC. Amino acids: CASSPAGREQYF.

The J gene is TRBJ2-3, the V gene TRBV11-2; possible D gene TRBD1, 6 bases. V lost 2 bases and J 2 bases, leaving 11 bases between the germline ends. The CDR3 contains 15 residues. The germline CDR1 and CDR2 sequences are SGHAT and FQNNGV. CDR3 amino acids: CASSLSQGFTDTQYF. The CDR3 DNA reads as TGTGCCAGCAGCTTATCGCAGGGGTTCACAGATACGCAGTATTTT.

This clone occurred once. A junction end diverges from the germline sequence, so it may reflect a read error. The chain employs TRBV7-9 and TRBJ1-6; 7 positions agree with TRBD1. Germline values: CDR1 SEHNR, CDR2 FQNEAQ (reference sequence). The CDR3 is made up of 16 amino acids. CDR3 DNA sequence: TGTTCCAGCAGCTTATTAAAGACAGGGCAGAATTCACCCCTCCACTTT. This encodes CSSSLLKTGQNSPLHF. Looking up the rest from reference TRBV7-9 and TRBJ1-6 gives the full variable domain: DTGVSQNPRHKITKRGQNVTFRCDPISEHNRLYWYRQTLGQGPEFLTYFQNEAQLEKSRLLSDRFSAERPKGSFSTLEIQRTEQGDSAMYLCSSSLLKTGQNSPLHFGNGTRLTVT.

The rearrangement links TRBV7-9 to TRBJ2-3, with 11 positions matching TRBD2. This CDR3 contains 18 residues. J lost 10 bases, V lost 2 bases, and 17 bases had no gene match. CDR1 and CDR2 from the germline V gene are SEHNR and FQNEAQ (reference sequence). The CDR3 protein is CASSLMWRFLAGGNAQYF. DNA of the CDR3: TGTGCCAGCAGCTTAATGTGGCGGTTTCTAGCGGGGGGCAATGCGCAGTATTTT.

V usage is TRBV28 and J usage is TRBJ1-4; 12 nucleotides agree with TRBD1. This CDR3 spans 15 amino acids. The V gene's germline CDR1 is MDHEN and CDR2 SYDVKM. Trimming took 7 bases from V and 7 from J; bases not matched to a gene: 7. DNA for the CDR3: TGTGCCAGCATAAGCCCGGGACAGGGGGCTGAAAAACTGTTTTTT. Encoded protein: CASISPGQGAEKLFF.

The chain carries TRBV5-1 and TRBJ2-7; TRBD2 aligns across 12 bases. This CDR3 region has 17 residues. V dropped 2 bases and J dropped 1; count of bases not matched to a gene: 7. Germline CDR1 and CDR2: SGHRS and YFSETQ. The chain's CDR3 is CASSLRLAGESSYEQYF. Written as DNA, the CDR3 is TGCGCCAGCAGCTTAAGACTAGCGGGGGAATCATCCTACGAGCAGTACTTC.

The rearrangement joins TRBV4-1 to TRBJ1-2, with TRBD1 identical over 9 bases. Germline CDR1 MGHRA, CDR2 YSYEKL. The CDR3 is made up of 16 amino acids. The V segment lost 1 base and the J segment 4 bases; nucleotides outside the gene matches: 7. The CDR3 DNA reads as TGCGCCAGCAGCCAAGCAAGGACAGGGGTTTCCTATGGCTACACCTTC. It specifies CASSQARTGVSYGYTF.

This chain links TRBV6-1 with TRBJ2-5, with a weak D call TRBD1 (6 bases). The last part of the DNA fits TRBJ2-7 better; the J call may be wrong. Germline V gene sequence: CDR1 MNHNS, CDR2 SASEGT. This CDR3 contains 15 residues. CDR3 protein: CASTMTGVNTYEQYF. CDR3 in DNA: TGTGCCAGCACTATGACAGGAGTCAACACCTACGAGCAGTACTTC.